This T cell receptor beta chain was retrieved from a study of a mutant IDH1 vaccine in newly diagnosed glioma (dated by TCRdb to 2020 to 2023). Regarding the study in general: Vaccination started 4-6 weeks after radiotherapy alone, or was given together with temozolomide cycles in the groups whose treatment included chemotherapy. Of the roughly 30 treated patients, 62.5% were male and 37.5% were female, and a mean age of approximately 40 years was recorded. Prior to enrollment, patients had been given standard therapy consisting of radiotherapy alone, temozolomide alone, or radiochemotherapy with temozolomide, with the combination given to most patients. For exploratory analyses, 25 to 30 treated patients had longitudinal TCRB deep sequencing done wherever samples were available. Peripheral blood was collected at six visits: V03 (baseline), V05, V07, V10, V12 and V13. The week-35 safety follow-up was designated visit V12, and the week-47 end of study was designated visit V13. On the study overall, not on this receptor specifically: Immune responses induced by the vaccine were seen in over 80% of patients across multiple MHC alleles. Pseudoprogression appeared unrelated to alterations in the top peripheral T cell clonotypes detected by TCRB sequencing. Availability determined which PBMC samples were chosen for TCRB deep sequencing. It was noted by the authors that analyses of patient blood samples could not be reproduced owing to sample limitations.

This specimen's time point label, interpreted: week 35, safety follow-up. Every vaccine dose consisted of 300 ug of a 20-mer mutant IDH1 peptide in Montanide, administered subcutaneously together with topical imiquimod. Across visits V03 through V10, patients got a total of eight vaccinations, given in weeks 1, 3, 5, 7, 11, 15, 19 and 23. The donors had newly diagnosed IDH1-mutant astrocytomas of WHO grade 3 or 4 that showed loss of nuclear ATRX. The samples were drawn from NOA16, a multicentre, single-arm, open-label phase I trial in Germany that tested a mutant IDH1 peptide vaccine in humans for the first time. Genomic DNA for TCRB sequencing was extracted from EDTA blood using the DNeasy Blood and Tissue Kit. Library generation was performed with the immunoSEQ multiplex PCR assay. The hsTCRB Kit was used according to the manufacturer's protocol to amplify rearranged TCR beta chain sequences. An Illumina MiSeq was used to sequence the TCRB libraries. In the source study's methods: The proprietary platform of the kit vendor was used for demultiplexing, trimming and gene mapping. This is the immuneACCESS table as TCRdb keeps it, with only in-frame sequences that have V and J called. A part of the clones is gone; compared with another copy, unresolved V genes explain less than half, and the rest is unexplained. V and J calls and clone size are as listed in that table; D and trimming were resolved from the DNA. The sample includes approximately 60,000 clones, with 80% to 90% observed a single time. The ten most abundant clones make up more than 1.5% of the sample.

On this clone: No cognate antigen has been identified for it. Base quality data are lacking; no much larger clone is found one base away.

CDR1 and CDR2 are read off the germline V gene as SGHTA and FQGNSA. Its CDR3 holds 13 amino acids, cysteine through phenylalanine. The retained sequence is limited to the CDR3, 39 bases, with the frame set at the first base. The junction carries 10 bases between V and J, which are trimmed by 4 bases and 6 bases respectively. The material sequenced was PBMCs, taken from a glioma patient whose treatment included an IDH1 peptide vaccine. The chain is made from TRBV7-2 and TRBJ2-4, with no confidently assigned D gene. The sequence was obtained from a man between 35 and 55 years old with glioma. CDR3 loop: CASSSPLRNIQYF. The base sequence is TGTGCCAGCAGCTCTCCACTCCGAAACATTCAGTACTTC.